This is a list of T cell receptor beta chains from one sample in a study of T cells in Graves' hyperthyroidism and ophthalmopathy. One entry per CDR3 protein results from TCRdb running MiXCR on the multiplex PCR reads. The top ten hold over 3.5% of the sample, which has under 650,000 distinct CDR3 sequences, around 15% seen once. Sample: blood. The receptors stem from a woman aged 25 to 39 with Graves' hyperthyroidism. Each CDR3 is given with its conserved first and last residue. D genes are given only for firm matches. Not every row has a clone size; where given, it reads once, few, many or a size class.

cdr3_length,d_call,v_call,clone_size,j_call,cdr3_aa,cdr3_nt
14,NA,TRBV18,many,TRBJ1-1,CAANKGTYDTEAFF,TGTGCCGCCAACAAGGGGACGTATGACACTGAAGCTTTCTTT
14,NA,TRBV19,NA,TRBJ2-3,CATHGLRNADTQYF,TGTGCCACCCACGGACTACGAAACGCAGATACGCAGTATTTT
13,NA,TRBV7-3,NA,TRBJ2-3,CASSLSTADTQYF,TGTGCCAGCAGCCTCTCCACCGCAGATACGCAGTATTTT
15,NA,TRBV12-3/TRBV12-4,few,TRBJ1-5,CASSSGKGLGQPQHF,TGTGCCAGCAGTTCAGGAAAGGGACTCGGCCAGCCCCAGCATTTT
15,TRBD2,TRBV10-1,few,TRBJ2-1,CASSETAGGYNEQFF,TGCGCCAGCAGTGAGACAGCGGGAGGGTACAATGAGCAGTTCTTC
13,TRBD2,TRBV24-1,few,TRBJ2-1,CATGTSVYNEQFF,TGTGCCACCGGGACTAGCGTCTACAATGAGCAGTTCTTC
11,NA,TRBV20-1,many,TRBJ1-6,CSAPDGKFLHF,TGCAGTGCTCCAGATGGGAAATTTCTCCACTTT
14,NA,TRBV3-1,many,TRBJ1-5,CASSKTGSNQPQHF,TGTGCCAGCAGCAAGACAGGTAGCAATCAGCCCCAGCATTTT
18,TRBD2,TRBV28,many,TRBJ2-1,CASSLTAGLAVQYNEQFF,TGTGCCAGCAGTTTAACGGCGGGACTAGCGGTCCAATACAATGAGCAGTTCTTC
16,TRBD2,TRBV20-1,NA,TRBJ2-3,CSAAQLAGVYTDTQYF,TGCAGTGCTGCTCAACTAGCGGGAGTTTACACAGATACGCAGTATTTT
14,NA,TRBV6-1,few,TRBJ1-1,CASSEVNWGGQAFF,TGTGCCAGCAGTGAAGTGAACTGGGGGGGTCAAGCTTTCTTT
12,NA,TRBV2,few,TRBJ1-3,CATMVVGNTIYF,TGTGCCACCATGGTAGTTGGAAACACCATATATTTT
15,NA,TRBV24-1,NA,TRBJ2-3,CATSDLSGNTDTQYF,TGTGCCACCAGTGATCTTAGCGGAAATACAGATACGCAGTATTTT
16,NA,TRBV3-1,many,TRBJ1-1,CASSQDRTVVSTEAFF,TGTGCCAGCAGCCAAGATCGGACAGTCGTGAGCACTGAAGCTTTCTTT
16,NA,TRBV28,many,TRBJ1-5,CASSLSYRVSNQPQHF,TGTGCCAGCAGTTTGTCTTACAGGGTTAGCAATCAGCCCCAGCATTTT
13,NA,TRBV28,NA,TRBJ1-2,CASRRDLRDGYTF,TGTGCCAGCAGGCGGGACCTGCGGGATGGCTACACCTTC